This T cell receptor beta chain stems from a study of CD8+ T cells in alopecia areata. Study-wide background: Administration of oral tofacitinib to treated patients was at 5 to 10 mg twice daily. The SALT score measured affected scalp surface percentage in treated patients.

RNA extraction and reverse transcription yielded cDNA as sequencing template. Sequenced by immunoSEQ multiplex PCR; TCRdb stores in-frame clones only, minus some. The sample consists of about 150,000 clones, 50% to 70% of them appearing once. This CDR3 region has 11 residues. The V and J ends lost 1 base and 9 bases respectively, with 7 bases between them. Per the germline V gene, CDR1 is GTSNPN and CDR2 is SVGIG (reference sequence). About this clone itself: Its antigen is unidentified.

Study-level points and caveats: Higher clonality and more expanded CD8+ clones appeared in lesional than normal scalp.

Treatment in this sample: oral pan-JAK inhibitor, 5-10 mg twice daily. The genes are TRBV30 and TRBJ1-5, with unresolved D. This receptor was identified in a human donor with alopecia areata. The sample here was CD4+ T cells sorted from blood, taken at week 4, from a patient treated with tofacitinib. The CDR3: CAWSGLGPQHF. CDR3 DNA: TGTGCCTGGAGTGGCCTGGGGCCCCAGCATTTT. The whole variable domain, filled in from reference TRBV30 and TRBJ1-5, reads SQTIHQWPATLVQPVGSPLSLECTVEGTSNPNLYWYRQAAGRGLQLLFYSVGIGQISSEVPQNLSASRPQDRQFILSSKKLLLSDSGFYLCAWSGLGPQHFGDGTRLSIL.